What follows are 13 T cell receptor beta chains derived from one specimen sequenced in a study of breast tumors, draining lymph nodes, adjacent tissues. TCRdb reanalysed the multiplex PCR reads using MiXCR and keeps one entry per CDR3 protein. The sample lists 150,000 to 250,000 distinct CDR3 sequences, roughly 29% occurring once. Samples came from axillary lymph nodes draining the breast cancer. The material sequenced was axillary lymph node tissue. The origin of the receptors is a female donor with breast cancer. Some clones in this sample may be carry-over from other donors' samples.

About this clonotype: A read error is likely, as this CDR3 ends without the conserved phenylalanine or tryptophan. The gene calls are TRBV9 and TRBJ2-7, with D possibly called TRBD1 or TRBD2 (5 bases each). V was clipped by 4 bases and J by 5 bases, with 13 bases between them. Germline CDR1 reads SGDLS; CDR2 reads YYNGEE. This CDR3 contains 13 residues. The CDR3 here is CASSLGVLNEQYS. The CDR3 nucleotides read TGTGCCAGCAGCTTGGGGGTCCTTAACGAGCAGTACTCC.

This clonotype has at least ten counts. The rearrangement joins TRBV30 to TRBJ1-2; D is perhaps TRBD1 (6 bases). Germline V lookup: CDR1 GTSNPN, CDR2 SVGIG (reference sequence). V lost 3 bases, J lost 8 bases, and 19 bases lay in between. The CDR3 is made up of 14 amino acids. The CDR3 loop is CAWSVVGGAEGYTF. Here the CDR3 DNA reads TGTGCCTGGAGCGTGGTGGGGGGCGCGGAAGGCTACACCTTC.

This clonotype was counted many times. V gene TRBV5-1 combines with J gene TRBJ2-2; 8 bases map to TRBD2. This CDR3 is built from 15 residues. V dropped 5 bases and J dropped 3; count of bases not matched to a gene: 6. Per the germline V gene, CDR1 is SGHRS and CDR2 is YFSETQ. CDR3 amino acids: CASRDGGADTGELFF. DNA for the CDR3: TGCGCCAGCAGAGACGGGGGGGCAGACACCGGGGAGCTGTTTTTT.

This clonotype showed up many times. The J gene is TRBJ2-7, the V gene TRBV9; D assignment may be TRBD1 or TRBD2 (5 bases each). This CDR3 has 15 residues. V was cut by 4 bases and J by 3 bases, with 17 bases left in between. CDR1 SGDLS and CDR2 YYNGEE come from the germline V gene. The CDR3 loop is CASSPQESGSYEQYF. The DNA for the CDR3 is TGTGCCAGCAGCCCTCAGGAGTCAGGGAGCTACGAGCAGTACTTC.

This clonotype was counted many times. This rearrangement joins TRBV14 to TRBJ2-2; 7 positions match TRBD2. Germline CDR1 SGHDN, CDR2 FVKESK. The CDR3 runs 15 residues. V was pared by 0 bases and J by 6 bases, with 4 bases of the junction left unmatched. CDR3 amino acids: CASSQDPGRAGELFF. The CDR3 bases are TGTGCCAGCAGCCAAGATCCTGGGAGGGCCGGGGAGCTGTTTTTT.

The chain couples TRBV6-1 to TRBJ2-7, with TRBD1 matching 11 bases. Trimming removed 6 bases from V and 2 bases from J; junction bases left unmatched: 3. From germline, CDR1 is MNHNS and CDR2 SASEGT. The length of the CDR3 is 14 residues. The CDR3 DNA follows: TGTGCCAGCAGGGGACAGGGGGTGCCCTACGAGCAGTACTTC. Translated: CASRGQGVPYEQYF.

This clonotype showed up many times. A much more abundant neighbour one base away suggests this may be a read error. The chain combines TRBV7-9 with TRBJ2-5; D not certain. CDR3 length equals 15 residues. The germline V gene encodes CDR1 SEHNR and CDR2 FQNEAQ (reference sequence). The CDR3 reads CASSFGWAAQETQHF. The CDR3 nucleotides are TGTGCCAGCAGCTTTGGGTGGGCAGCCCAAGAGACCCAGCACTTC.

The sample holds many counts of this clonotype. The V gene is TRBV7-2, the J gene TRBJ2-7; 14 nucleotides agree with TRBD2. This CDR3 region has 15 residues. CDR1 is SGHTA and CDR2 is FQGNSA in the germline V gene. The ends lost 3 bases at V and 3 bases at J; junction bases unmatched: 1. The DNA for the CDR3 is TGTGCCAGCAGCTTGGGGACTAGCGGGAGCTACGAGCAGTACTTC. It specifies CASSLGTSGSYEQYF. The variable domain in full, completed from reference TRBV7-2 and TRBJ2-7, reads GAGVSQSPSNKVTEKGKDVELRCDPISGHTALYWYRQSLGQGLEFLIYFQGNSAPDKSGLPSDRFSAERTGGSVSTLTIQRTQQEDSAVYLCASSLGTSGSYEQYFGPGTRLTVT.

The table lists this clonotype with many counts. The chain has TRBV7-9 and TRBJ2-1, with D perhaps assigned TRBD1 or TRBD2 (5 bases each). This CDR3 is built from 16 residues. Trimming removed 5 bases from V and 9 bases from J, with 23 bases in between. Germline values: CDR1 SEHNR, CDR2 FQNEAQ (reference sequence). The CDR3 loop reads CASSPGAGTSGREQFF. The CDR3, as DNA: TGTGCCAGCAGCCCCGGGGCAGGGACCTCTGGGCGTGAGCAGTTCTTC. The full variable domain, in which reference TRBV7-9 and TRBJ2-1 provide the parts outside the CDR3, is DTGVSQNPRHKITKRGQNVTFRCDPISEHNRLYWYRQTLGQGPEFLTYFQNEAQLEKSRLLSDRFSAERPKGSFSTLEIQRTEQGDSAMYLCASSPGAGTSGREQFFGPGTRLTVL.

The gene calls are TRBV20-1 and TRBJ2-3; possibly TRBD2 for D (5 bases). The CDR3 consists of 14 residues. Looked up from germline, CDR1 is DFQATT and CDR2 is SNEGSKA (reference sequence). V lost 6 bases, J lost 2 bases, and 15 bases lay in between. The CDR3 protein is CSAEGSGNTDTQYF. CDR3 bases: TGCAGTGCCGAGGGCTCTGGAAACACAGATACGCAGTATTTT.

This clonotype was seen a handful of times. This sequence joins TRBV5-4 and TRBJ1-4, with D hard to call. V shed 0 bases and J shed 4 bases, with 10 bases lying between them. Germline V lookup: CDR1 SGHNT, CDR2 YYREEE (reference sequence). The CDR3 has 15 residues. The CDR3 here is CASSLAEAINEKLFF. The CDR3 nucleotides read TGTGCCAGCAGCTTGGCCGAGGCAATTAATGAAAAACTGTTTTTT. The entire variable domain, with the rest obtained from reference TRBV5-4 and TRBJ1-4, is as follows: ETGVTQSPTHLIKTRGQQVTLRCSSQSGHNTVSWYQQALGQGPQFIFQYYREEENGRGNFPPRFSGLQFPNYSSELNVNALELDDSALYLCASSLAEAINEKLFFGSGTQLSVL.

As to this clonotype: The junction departs from the called germline gene at one end, perhaps through a read error. This chain connects TRBV2 to TRBJ1-2; D is ambiguous. This CDR3 is built from 12 residues. Germline-derived CDR1 and CDR2 are SNHLY and FYNNEI. CDR3 region: CASSDGIYGCTF. CDR3 DNA: TGTGCCAGCAGTGACGGCATCTATGGCTGCACCTTC.

This clonotype was detected a few times. With a much larger clone just one base away, this may be a read error. The rearrangement joins TRBV20-1 to TRBJ2-1, with a tentative D call TRBD2 (5 bases). The CDR3 is 14 residues long. Germline values: CDR1 DFQATT, CDR2 SNEGSKA (reference sequence). V shed 5 bases and J shed 8 bases, with 19 bases lying between them. The CDR3 loop reads CSAVRGRGLDEQFF. CDR3 nucleotides: TGCAGTGCTGTTCGGGGTCGAGGTCTCGATGAGCAGTTCTTC.